These 30 T cell receptor beta chains share one sample of origin, sequenced in a study of radiation and T cells in renal cell carcinoma. Clones were read by immunoSEQ multiplex PCR, and TCRdb kept only the in-frame ones, dropping some. This sample has more than 75,000 clones, with roughly four fifths found just once. This sample's time point: baseline pretreatment blood. Treatment noted: 15 Gy SBRT to primary tumor, nephrectomy 4 weeks later. This specimen was blood, taken from a patient whose treatment included radiotherapy and nephrectomy. The receptor set was obtained from a man between 60 and 70 years old with renal cell carcinoma.

The genes are TRBV18 and TRBJ2-2; D remains unclear. The CDR3 extends over 13 amino acids. V lost 4 bases, J lost 5 bases, and 8 bases lay in between. Germline loops: CDR1 KGHSH, CDR2 LQKENI. The CDR3 nucleotides are TGTGCCAGCTCACTGAGTGCGACCGGGGAGCTGTTTTTT. This translates into CASSLSATGELFF.

This clone turned up a few times. V is TRBV6-1 and J is TRBJ2-7; tentative D call: TRBD1 (6 bases). This CDR3 comprises 12 residues. V was clipped by 4 bases and J by 4 bases, with 8 bases between them. CDR1 is MNHNS and CDR2 is SASEGT in the germline V gene. For the CDR3, the DNA is TGTGCCAGCAGTGGGGACATTTACGAGCAGTACTTC. Protein: CASSGDIYEQYF.

The chain joins TRBV11-3 to TRBJ2-1; 7 bases are a match to TRBD1. Germline CDR1 reads SGHNT; CDR2 reads YENEEA. This CDR3 region has 13 residues. The V segment lost 3 bases and the J segment 5 bases; nucleotides outside the gene matches: 1. CDR3: CASSLGQNNEQFF. In nucleotides, the CDR3 is TGTGCCAGCAGCTTGGGACAGAACAATGAGCAGTTCTTC.

This clone was found once. The chain recombines TRBV12-5 with TRBJ2-2; tentatively, D is TRBD2 (5 bases). Germline V gene data show CDR1 as LGHNT and CDR2 as FRNRAP. The CDR3 is 13 amino acids. Trimming pared 2 bases from V and 8 bases from J, leaving 9 bases between. The CDR3 DNA reads as TGTGCTAGTGGTTTGTCTACGGGAGGGGAGCTGTTTTTT. It encodes CASGLSTGGELFF. Using reference TRBV12-5 and TRBJ2-2 for the parts outside the CDR3, the full variable domain is DARVTQTPRHKVTEMGQEVTMRCQPILGHNTVFWYRQTMMQGLELLAYFRNRAPLDDSGMPKDRFSAEMPDATLATLKIQPSEPRDSAVYFCASGLSTGGELFFGEGSRLTVL.

V is TRBV5-1 and J is TRBJ2-3, with TRBD2 as a possible D gene (6 bases). The CDR3 totals 15 residues. The V gene's germline CDR1 is SGHRS and CDR2 YFSETQ. The V end lost 1 base, the J end lost 4 bases, and 13 bases lay between the germline ends. CDR3 sequence: CASSLLDGSSDTQYF. The CDR3 bases are TGCGCCAGCAGCTTGTTGGACGGGAGTTCAGATACGCAGTATTTT.

The chain couples TRBV4-3 to TRBJ2-5; D uncertain. Trimming shortened V by 0 bases and J by 7 bases, and 18 bases separated the two germline ends. Germline V gene sequence: CDR1 LGHNA, CDR2 YSLEER. The CDR3 consists of 16 residues. CDR3 in DNA: TGCGCCAGCAGCCAAGAAGTGGGCAGTCTAGGCAGGACCCAGTACTTC. Its translation is CASSQEVGSLGRTQYF.

The CDR3 DNA is TGTGCCAGCAGCTTAGGTCCCCTAGCGGGAGTGGAGGAGCAGTACTTC. Its protein product is CASSLGPLAGVEEQYF. The J gene is TRBJ2-7, the V gene TRBV7-9; 10 positions match TRBD2. Trimming took 1 base from V and 7 from J; bases not matched to a gene: 10. CDR1 and CDR2 (germline): SEHNR, FQNEAQ (reference sequence). CDR3 length equals 16 residues.

The rearrangement joins TRBV7-9 to TRBJ2-1; 10 bases are a match to TRBD2. The V gene end was trimmed by 5 bases and the J gene end by 3 bases; junction bases not matched to a gene: 7. Germline CDR1 reads SEHNR; CDR2 reads FQNEAQ (reference sequence). This CDR3 region has 16 residues. The CDR3 here is CASSPTTSGIYNEQFF. The CDR3 DNA reads as TGTGCCAGCAGCCCCACCACTAGCGGGATCTACAATGAGCAGTTCTTC.

The chain couples TRBV25-1 to TRBJ2-4; possibly TRBD2 for D (5 bases). This CDR3 contains 14 residues. Trimming cost V 0 bases and J 10 bases, with 13 bases left between them. Germline V gene lookup returns CDR1 MGHDK and CDR2 SYGVNS. CDR3 amino acids: CASSEYAGDRIQYF. CDR3 DNA sequence: TGTGCCAGCAGTGAATACGCCGGGGATCGGATTCAGTACTTC.

V gene TRBV28 combines with J gene TRBJ2-3; D is unclear. The CDR3 is 14 amino acids. Trimming left V 5 bases short and J 7 bases short, with 16 bases between. CDR1 and CDR2 (germline): MDHEN, SYDVKM. The CDR3 spells CASSIASVGNTQYF. Written as DNA, the CDR3 is TGTGCCAGCAGTATTGCAAGTGTAGGGAATACGCAGTATTTT.

This clone was seen once. The chain combines TRBV6-1 with TRBJ2-5, with 12 bases that match TRBD2. Looked up from germline, CDR1 is MNHNS and CDR2 is SASEGT. The CDR3 spans 16 residues. V lost 2 bases, J lost 8 bases, and 9 bases stayed unmatched. CDR3 region: CASSERPTSGSGTQYF. The CDR3 DNA follows: TGTGCCAGCAGTGAAAGGCCGACTAGCGGGAGTGGAACCCAGTACTTC.

The chain has TRBV19 and TRBJ1-4; D gene ambiguous. This CDR3 region has 15 residues. The ends were cut back, 5 bases at V and 9 bases at J, with 19 bases in the middle. Germline values: CDR1 LNHDA, CDR2 SQIVND (reference sequence). The chain's CDR3 is CASSALETGRKKLFF. The CDR3 DNA is TGTGCCAGTAGTGCCCTTGAAACGGGCCGCAAAAAACTGTTTTTT. The full variable domain, with the rest looked up from reference TRBV19 and TRBJ1-4, is DGGITQSPKYLFRKEGQNVTLSCEQNLNHDAMYWYRQDPGQGLRLIYYSQIVNDFQKGDIAEGYSVSREKKESFPLTVTSAQKNPTAFYLCASSALETGRKKLFFGSGTQLSVL.

The genes are TRBV15 and TRBJ1-5; 11 nucleotides line up with TRBD1. The V and J ends lost 5 bases and 5 bases, in that order; junction bases with no gene match: 2. Germline loops: CDR1 LNHNV, CDR2 YYDKDF (reference sequence). CDR3 length equals 14 residues. CDR3 DNA: TGTGCCACCAGCGGGGGACAGGGGGATCAGCCCCAGCATTTT. Amino acids: CATSGGQGDQPQHF. Drawing the rest from reference TRBV15 and TRBJ1-5, the complete variable domain is DAMVIQNPRYQVTQFGKPVTLSCSQTLNHNVMYWYQQKSSQAPKLLFHYYDKDFNNEADTPDNFQSRRPNTSFCFLDIRSPGLGDTAMYLCATSGGQGDQPQHFGDGTRLSIL.

The CDR3 loop reads CASSDRRTGERITDTQYF. The DNA of the CDR3 is TGCGCCAGCAGTGACAGGAGAACTGGAGAGCGGATCACAGATACGCAGTATTTT. The rearrangement links TRBV10-1 to TRBJ2-3; TRBD2 is a possible D gene (5 bases). Germline V gives CDR1 WNHNN, CDR2 SYGVQD (reference sequence). CDR3 length equals 18 residues. With 3 bases removed from V and 2 bases from J, the gap between germline ends came to 21 bases.

The chain uses TRBV5-6 and TRBJ2-3, with D perhaps matching TRBD1 (5 bases). Germline lookup yields CDR1 SGHDT and CDR2 YYEEEE. The CDR3 covers 18 residues. The germline V and J ends were trimmed by 0 bases and 2 bases, with 19 bases remaining between them. Written as DNA, the CDR3 is TGTGCCAGCAGCTTGGACGGGCCAGGGTTCTATCCCACAGATACGCAGTATTTT. Its translation is CASSLDGPGFYPTDTQYF.

The chain couples TRBV7-2 to TRBJ2-7; the match to TRBD1 covers 9 bases. The J segment lost 1 base and the V segment lost 0 bases, leaving 13 bases of the junction unmatched. CDR1 is SGHTA, CDR2 FQGNSA, per germline. This CDR3 has 19 amino acids. The CDR3 protein is CASSLATYFLDRGSYEQYF. CDR3 nucleotide sequence: TGTGCCAGCAGCTTAGCTACCTACTTTCTGGACAGGGGATCCTACGAGCAGTACTTC.

The chain uses TRBV28 and TRBJ2-7; D is ambiguous. From germline, CDR1 is MDHEN and CDR2 SYDVKM. Trimming shortened V by 3 bases and J by 5 bases, and 14 bases separated the two germline ends. CDR3 length: 14 amino acids. DNA of the CDR3: TGTGCCAGCAGTTTGTTGGGTCTCAACGACGAGCAGTACTTC. It codes for CASSLLGLNDEQYF.

The chain recombines TRBV10-2 with TRBJ1-5; 7 bases align to TRBD1. CDR1 is WSHSY and CDR2 is SAAADI in the germline V gene. This CDR3 is built from 14 residues. The V gene end was trimmed by 8 bases and the J gene end by 7 bases; junction bases not matched to a gene: 11. The CDR3 DNA is TGCGCCAGCCGATTCAGGGGGTCTGGACAGCCCCAGCATTTT. Translated, it gives CASRFRGSGQPQHF.

This clone was found a few times. This chain joins TRBV4-1 and TRBJ2-7, with a weak D call TRBD2 (5 bases). The V gene's germline CDR1 is MGHRA and CDR2 YSYEKL. CDR3 length equals 14 residues. Between the trimmed V and J ends, which lost 3 bases and 2 bases, there was a span of 11 bases. The CDR3, as DNA: TGCGCCAGCAGCCAGCCGGGGTCACCCTACGAGCAGTACTTC. Amino acids: CASSQPGSPYEQYF.

The CDR3 here is CASSLFPYTDTQYF. DNA for the CDR3: TGTGCCAGCAGTTTATTCCCTTACACAGATACGCAGTATTTT. This chain uses TRBV27 with TRBJ2-3; D gene ambiguous. Germline assignment: CDR1 MNHEY and CDR2 SMNVEV (reference sequence). The CDR3 is 14 amino acids. Trimming took 1 base from V and 2 from J, leaving 7 bases between them.

CDR3 DNA: TGTGCCAGCAGTGAAAGGGGACTGAGACAAGAGACCCAGTACTTC. Protein: CASSERGLRQETQYF. The rearrangement joins TRBV2 to TRBJ2-5; a possible D gene is TRBD2 (6 bases). This CDR3 has 15 residues. Trimming pared 2 bases from V and 2 bases from J, leaving 12 bases between. Germline CDR1 is SNHLY and CDR2 is FYNNEI.

This chain connects TRBV25-1 to TRBJ2-5; D is undetermined. This CDR3 is 10 amino acids long. Deletions cut 6 bases from V and 2 bases from J, with 1 base between. Germline-derived CDR1 and CDR2 are MGHDK and SYGVNS. CDR3 region: CASRQETQYF. In DNA form, the CDR3 reads TGTGCCAGCAGACAAGAGACCCAGTACTTC. The whole variable domain, remainder taken from reference TRBV25-1 and TRBJ2-5, is EADIYQTPRYLVIGTGKKITLECSQTMGHDKMYWYQQDPGMELHLIHYSYGVNSTEKGDLSSESTVSRIRTEHFPLTLESARPSHTSQYLCASRQETQYFGPGTRLLVL.

The rearrangement links TRBV6-5 to TRBJ1-2, with D possibly matching TRBD1 (6 bases). The ends were cut back, 3 bases at V and 2 bases at J, with 10 bases in the middle. Germline CDR1 reads MNHEY; CDR2 reads SVGAGI. The length of the CDR3 is 14 residues. The CDR3 loop is CASSYEGGNYGYTF. CDR3 DNA sequence: TGTGCCAGCAGTTATGAAGGGGGAAACTATGGCTACACCTTC.

The chain has TRBV19 and TRBJ1-2; perhaps TRBD1 as D (6 bases). Germline V gene lookup returns CDR1 LNHDA and CDR2 SQIVND (reference sequence). The CDR3 contains 13 residues. Trimming removed 6 bases from V and 3 bases from J, with 11 bases in between. CDR3 sequence reads: CASRQPGDYGYTF. DNA of the CDR3: TGTGCCAGTAGGCAACCAGGGGACTATGGCTACACCTTC.

This clone was observed a single time. V usage is TRBV5-1 and J usage is TRBJ2-3; TRBD1 matches at 9 bases. Losses at the gene ends were 3 bases for V and 1 base for J; bases not matched to a gene: 3. Germline lookup yields CDR1 SGHRS and CDR2 YFSETQ. The CDR3 spans 15 residues. In DNA form, the CDR3 reads TGCGCCAGCAGCTCCCGGGACAGGGGCACAGATACGCAGTATTTT. Translating gives CASSSRDRGTDTQYF.

This clone was recorded once. The chain carries TRBV5-1 and TRBJ2-4; 7 nucleotides match TRBD2. Germline lookup yields CDR1 SGHRS and CDR2 YFSETQ. V lost 2 bases and J lost 7; bases outside the gene matches: 12. The CDR3 is 16 amino acids. This CDR3 is CASSFSLAPTRNIQYF. The CDR3 DNA follows: TGCGCCAGCAGCTTCTCACTAGCGCCGACCAGGAACATTCAGTACTTC.

This clone came up a few times. This sequence joins TRBV19 and TRBJ2-5; D is undetermined. CDR1 is LNHDA and CDR2 is SQIVND in the germline V gene (reference sequence). This CDR3 region has 12 residues. V lost 0 bases to trimming and J lost 2 bases, with 1 base between them. DNA for the CDR3: TGTGCCAGTAGTATAGATCAAGAGACCCAGTACTTC. Its translation is CASSIDQETQYF.

This chain uses TRBV10-2 with TRBJ1-5, with a tentative D call TRBD1 (6 bases). Looked up from germline, CDR1 is WSHSY and CDR2 is SAAADI. This CDR3 is 16 amino acids long. Trimming took off 6 bases at V and 4 bases at J, with 19 bases between the two ends. The CDR3 sequence: CASSEGGDLGNQPQHF. In DNA, the CDR3 is TGCGCCAGCAGCGAAGGGGGAGATCTCGGTAATCAGCCCCAGCATTTT.

The V call is TRBV21-1, the J call TRBJ2-7; TRBD1, as called in the table, went unchecked against the DNA. TRBV21-1 is a pseudogene locus. This CDR3 is built from 17 residues. The CDR3 DNA follows: TGTGCCAGCAGCAAAGAGGGTACAGGGCTCAGGTCCTACGAGCAGTACTTC. It is translated as CASSKEGTGLRSYEQYF.

CDR3 nucleotides: TGTGCCAGTCGACGACTAGCGGGAGGAGAGCAGTTCTTC. Translating it yields CASRRLAGGEQFF. The chain recombines TRBV19 with TRBJ2-1; 13 positions agree with TRBD2. This CDR3 is 13 amino acids long. V was pared by 8 bases and J by 10 bases, with 5 bases of the junction left unmatched. Germline values: CDR1 LNHDA, CDR2 SQIVND (reference sequence). Together with reference TRBV19 and TRBJ2-1, the CDR3 gives the full variable domain: DGGITQSPKYLFRKEGQNVTLSCEQNLNHDAMYWYRQDPGQGLRLIYYSQIVNDFQKGDIAEGYSVSREKKESFPLTVTSAQKNPTAFYLCASRRLAGGEQFFGPGTRLTVL.